A selection of T cell receptor beta chains follows, all from one sample in a study of Graves' ophthalmopathy and Graves' hyperthyroidism. Each CDR3 protein gets one entry after TCRdb re-called the multiplex PCR reads with MiXCR. The top ten clones hold roughly 10% of a sample with over a million distinct CDR3 sequences, 35% to 40% of them seen once. Sequenced: peripheral blood or thyroid tissue (not recorded which). The source is an adult man with Graves' hyperthyroidism. Each CDR3 is given with its conserved first and last residue. The order of the fields is J gene, D gene, V gene, clone size, CDR3 protein, CDR3 DNA. D genes are given only for firm matches. Clone sizes are given selectively: once, few, many, or a class where the clone is expanded.

J: TRBJ2-7; D: TRBD1; V: TRBV6-7; size: .; CDR3: CASTGTGTESSYEQYF; DNA: TGTGCCAGCACCGGAACGGGGACAGAATCCTCCTACGAGCAGTACTTC
J: TRBJ1-2; D: .; V: TRBV7-9; size: many; CDR3: CASSPQVDYGYTF; DNA: TGTGCCAGCAGCCCCCAGGTCGACTATGGCTACACCTTC
J: TRBJ1-2; D: TRBD1; V: TRBV19; size: .; CDR3: CASKGQGHGYTF; DNA: TGTGCCAGTAAGGGACAGGGTCATGGCTACACCTTC
J: TRBJ2-7; D: .; V: TRBV7-9; size: many; CDR3: CASSSSSLYEQYF; DNA: TGTGCCAGCAGCTCTAGCTCACTCTACGAGCAGTACTTC
J: TRBJ1-4; D: .; V: TRBV7-9; size: .; CDR3: CASNRVGATF; DNA: TGTGCCAGCAACCGAGTGGGGGCAACCTTT
J: TRBJ1-5; D: TRBD1; V: TRBV20-1; size: many; CDR3: CSAGPGQPNQPQHF; DNA: TGCAGTGCTGGACCGGGACAGCCCAATCAGCCCCAGCATTTT
J: TRBJ1-1; D: TRBD1; V: TRBV19; size: many; CDR3: CASSMYGGQRNTEAFF; DNA: TGTGCCAGTAGTATGTATGGGGGACAGAGGAACACTGAAGCTTTCTTT
J: TRBJ1-5; D: TRBD1; V: TRBV7-2; size: .; CDR3: CASNRGPNQPQHF; DNA: TGTGCTAGCAACAGGGGGCCCAATCAGCCCCAGCATTTT
J: TRBJ2-7; D: TRBD1; V: TRBV6-5; size: .; CDR3: CASRRTGDKGIHEQYF; DNA: TGTGCCAGCAGGCGGACAGGGGACAAAGGGATCCACGAGCAGTACTTC
J: TRBJ2-5; D: .; V: TRBV2; size: many; CDR3: CASNQGEETQYF; DNA: TGTGCCAGCAACCAGGGTGAAGAGACCCAGTACTTC
J: TRBJ2-5; D: TRBD2; V: TRBV7-8; size: .; CDR3: CASSLSGEGETQYF; DNA: TGTGCCAGCAGCTTAAGCGGGGAGGGCGAGACCCAGTACTTC
J: TRBJ2-5; D: TRBD1; V: TRBV6-2/TRBV6-3; size: .; CDR3: CASSLGGQGVVRETQYF; DNA: TGTGCCAGCAGTTTAGGGGGACAGGGGGTTGTTCGAGAGACCCAGTACTTC
J: TRBJ1-4; D: TRBD1; V: TRBV6-5; size: .; CDR3: CASIPGTGARGAEKLFF; DNA: TGTGCCAGCATTCCGGGTACAGGGGCCCGTGGGGCTGAAAAACTGTTTTTT
J: TRBJ1-1; D: .; V: TRBV5-6; size: .; CDR3: CASRQLSFWAGEF; DNA: TGTGCCAGCAGACAATTGTCGTTCTGGGCAGGGGAATTT
J: TRBJ2-7; D: TRBD2; V: TRBV7-2; size: many; CDR3: CASSSASGGSYEQYF; DNA: TGTGCCAGCAGCTCAGCTAGCGGGGGATCCTACGAGCAGTACTTC
J: TRBJ2-5; D: TRBD2; V: TRBV25-1; size: .; CDR3: CASSDPGLAETQYF; DNA: TGTGCCAGCAGTGACCCGGGACTAGCGGAGACCCAGTACTTC
J: TRBJ2-2; D: TRBD2; V: TRBV9; size: many; CDR3: CASSVVGGGRSTGELFF; DNA: TGTGCCAGCAGCGTAGTCGGCGGGGGGCGTAGCACCGGGGAGCTGTTTTTT
J: TRBJ2-7; D: .; V: TRBV10-3; size: many; CDR3: CAAAANYEQYF; DNA: TGTGCCGCCGCTGCGAACTACGAGCAGTACTTC
J: TRBJ1-5; D: .; V: TRBV11-1; size: .; CDR3: CASSLIRGSGRLKRYQPQHF; DNA: TGTGCCAGCAGTCTCATTCGGGGCAGCGGCCGCCTAAAAAGATATCAGCCCCAGCATTTT
J: TRBJ1-4; D: .; V: TRBV2; size: many; CDR3: CASSPQAEKLFF; DNA: TGTGCCAGCAGTCCTCAAGCTGAAAAACTGTTTTTT
J: TRBJ2-7; D: .; V: TRBV10-3; size: .; CDR3: CAISEAWAAYEQYF; DNA: TGTGCCATCAGTGAAGCGTGGGCGGCTTACGAGCAGTACTTC
J: TRBJ2-5; D: .; V: TRBV15; size: .; CDR3: CATSTRATLNF; DNA: TGTGCCACCAGCACCAGGGCCACCCTGAACTTC
J: TRBJ1-5; D: TRBD1; V: TRBV4-1; size: .; CDR3: CASSQDADRGQPQHF; DNA: TGCGCCAGCAGCCAAGATGCGGACAGGGGTCAGCCCCAGCATTTT
J: TRBJ1-5; D: .; V: TRBV10-3; size: many; CDR3: CAISESTGGNQPQHF; DNA: TGTGCCATCAGTGAGTCTACTGGGGGCAATCAGCCCCAGCATTTT
J: TRBJ2-7; D: TRBD2; V: TRBV12-3/TRBV12-4; size: many; CDR3: CASSWGGPREQYF; DNA: TGTGCCAGCAGTTGGGGGGGACCCCGGGAGCAGTACTTC
J: TRBJ1-2; D: .; V: TRBV10-2; size: once; CDR3: CASSESWTGGHGYTF; DNA: TGCGCCAGCAGTGAATCCTGGACGGGGGGTCATGGCTACACCTTC
J: TRBJ2-2; D: .; V: TRBV10-3; size: .; CDR3: CAITDTGGTGELFF; DNA: TGTGCCATCACTGACACTGGGGGCACCGGGGAGCTGTTTTTT
J: TRBJ1-6; D: TRBD1; V: TRBV7-2; size: many; CDR3: CASSADRGNPQSPLHF; DNA: TGTGCCAGCAGCGCAGACAGGGGAAATCCGCAATCACCCCTCCACTTT
J: TRBJ2-7; D: TRBD1; V: TRBV7-9; size: few; CDR3: CASSLGTGGGQIYEQYF; DNA: TGTGCCAGCAGTTTAGGGACAGGGGGTGGTCAAATCTACGAGCAGTACTTC
J: TRBJ2-3; D: TRBD1; V: TRBV7-2; size: .; CDR3: CASSPQTGPDTQYF; DNA: TGTGCCAGCAGCCCGCAGACAGGGCCAGATACGCAGTATTTT
J: TRBJ1-3; D: TRBD1; V: TRBV29-1; size: .; CDR3: CSVGNRGTSSGNTIYF; DNA: TGCAGCGTTGGAAACAGGGGAACGAGCTCTGGAAACACCATATATTTT
J: TRBJ1-3; D: .; V: TRBV12-3/TRBV12-4; size: few; CDR3: CASGMGSGNTIYF; DNA: TGTGCCAGCGGAATGGGCTCTGGAAACACCATATATTTT
J: TRBJ2-6; D: .; V: TRBV4-3; size: once; CDR3: CASSQEAVIGVGANVPTF; DNA: TGCGCCAGCAGCCAAGAAGCGGTCATCGGGGTTGGGGCCAACGTCCCGACTTTC
J: TRBJ2-7; D: TRBD2; V: TRBV10-3; size: .; CDR3: CASSPISSGIHEQYF; DNA: TGTGCCAGCTCACCGATTTCTAGCGGGATTCATGAGCAGTACTTC
J: TRBJ1-2; D: TRBD1; V: TRBV4-1; size: .; CDR3: CASSPEGAGVDYGYTF; DNA: TGCGCCAGCAGCCCGGAGGGGGCGGGGGTCGACTATGGCTACACCTTC